The 31 T cell receptor beta chains below were found in one sample sequenced in a study of control samples from healthy donors and cancer patients. Method: immunoSEQ multiplex PCR; TCRdb's copy keeps in-frame clones and lacks some. The table shows some 120,000 clones, with 85% to 95% occurring only once. Sequencing used PBMCs. The origin of the receptors is a man aged 80 or over with head and neck cancer.

Only a few counts were recorded for this clone. The chain is built from TRBV19 and TRBJ1-5; perhaps TRBD1 as D (6 bases). CDR1 and CDR2 (germline): LNHDA, SQIVND (reference sequence). This CDR3 comprises 18 residues. V was clipped by 6 bases and J by 3 bases, with 24 bases between them. CDR3 DNA sequence: TGTGCCAGTAGGGCGGGTGGCAGGGGCTTTTTGAACAATCAGCCCCAGCATTTT. As protein: CASRAGGRGFLNNQPQHF.

The V gene is TRBV20-1, the J gene TRBJ1-1; D uncertain. CDR3 size: 11 residues. Trimming left V 6 bases short and J 11 bases short, with 16 bases between. Germline loops: CDR1 DFQATT, CDR2 SNEGSKA (reference sequence). This CDR3 is CSASARTGAFF. The CDR3, as DNA: TGCAGTGCATCAGCTCGAACGGGCGCTTTCTTT.

The CDR3 nucleotides read TGTGCCAGCAGCTTGGGGGAGGCCCTCCACAATGAGCAGTTCTTC. This gives the protein CASSLGEALHNEQFF. The J gene is TRBJ2-1, the V gene TRBV5-4, with a tentative D call TRBD2 (6 bases). The germline gives CDR1 SGHNT, CDR2 YYREEE (reference sequence). This CDR3 contains 15 residues. V was pared by 0 bases and J by 5 bases, with 12 bases between.

The J gene is TRBJ2-2, the V gene TRBV11-3; D may be TRBD2 (6 bases). V shed 3 bases and J shed 7 bases, with 18 bases lying between them. This CDR3 region has 16 residues. Germline V gene sequence: CDR1 SGHNT, CDR2 YENEEA. CDR3 nucleotides: TGTGCCAGCAGCTTTTCGGGGGTAGGGCAGCTCGGGGAGCTGTTTTTT. Protein sequence: CASSFSGVGQLGELFF.

The genes are TRBV5-1 and TRBJ2-7, with 7 bases matching TRBD1. CDR1 is SGHRS, CDR2 YFSETQ, per germline. V was clipped by 1 base and J by 6 bases; unmatched bases: 4. The CDR3 spans 13 residues. CDR3 in amino acids: CASSLMRGLEQYF. The CDR3 coding sequence is TGCGCCAGCAGCTTGATGAGGGGGCTCGAGCAGTACTTC.

Only one count was recorded for this clone. V gene TRBV12-5 combines with J gene TRBJ2-4; no clear D. Trimming shortened V by 6 bases and J by 5 bases, and 5 bases separated the two germline ends. The CDR3 runs 11 residues. Germline V gene sequence: CDR1 LGHNT, CDR2 FRNRAP. The CDR3 reads CASGEENIQYF. CDR3 nucleotide sequence: TGTGCTAGTGGAGAGGAAAACATTCAGTACTTC. Full variable domain (outside the CDR3, taken from reference TRBV12-5 and TRBJ2-4): DARVTQTPRHKVTEMGQEVTMRCQPILGHNTVFWYRQTMMQGLELLAYFRNRAPLDDSGMPKDRFSAEMPDATLATLKIQPSEPRDSAVYFCASGEENIQYFGAGTRLSVL.

This sequence joins TRBV3-1 (or the pseudogene TRBV3-2) and TRBJ2-3; D is perhaps TRBD2 (7 bases). Germline values: CDR1 LGHDT, CDR2 YNNKEL (reference sequence). The germline V and J ends were trimmed by 0 bases and 6 bases, with 25 bases remaining between them. The CDR3 is 19 residues long. The CDR3 DNA sequence: TGTGCCAGCAGCCAAGAGGTCCTGGGGGCTAGCGGCCCCCGGGATACGCAGTATTTT. Its translation is CASSQEVLGASGPRDTQYF.

The J gene is TRBJ2-3, the V gene TRBV2; TRBD1 might be the D (6 bases). Trimming stripped 6 bases from V and 0 bases from J, with 13 bases between. Germline CDR1 and CDR2: SNHLY and FYNNEI. The CDR3 spans 15 residues. Here the CDR3 reads CASSGQFSSTDTQYF. The CDR3, as DNA: TGTGCCAGCAGCGGACAGTTCTCTAGCACAGATACGCAGTATTTT.

This chain connects TRBV6-5 to TRBJ1-2; 8 bases agree with TRBD1. The CDR3 consists of 13 residues. Germline lookup yields CDR1 MNHEY and CDR2 SVGAGI. V shed 4 bases and J 7 bases; nucleotides not matched to a gene: 5. The CDR3: CASSSQGAAGYTF. CDR3 in DNA: TGTGCCAGCAGTTCCCAGGGGGCAGCTGGCTACACCTTC.

This sequence joins TRBV4-1 and TRBJ2-3; D gene uncertain. The CDR3 spans 15 residues. Trimming pared 0 bases from V and 4 bases from J, leaving 11 bases between. Germline loops: CDR1 MGHRA, CDR2 YSYEKL. The chain's CDR3 is CASSQESVGADTQYF. CDR3 in DNA: TGCGCCAGCAGCCAAGAAAGCGTCGGAGCAGATACGCAGTATTTT.

CDR3 sequence (DNA): TGTGCCAGCTCCCGGGTGGGGGGGGCCCCGGATACGCAGTATTTT. Amino acid sequence: CASSRVGGAPDTQYF. This sequence joins TRBV6-5 and TRBJ2-3, with TRBD2 as a possible D gene (7 bases). This CDR3 has 15 residues. CDR1 and CDR2 from the germline V gene are MNHEY and SVGAGI. V gave up 8 bases and J gave up 6 bases, with 21 bases separating them.

This chain joins TRBV18 and TRBJ1-6, with D perhaps matching TRBD1 (6 bases). The CDR3 consists of 13 residues. Germline V gives CDR1 KGHSH, CDR2 LQKENI. The V and J ends lost 6 bases and 6 bases respectively, with 9 bases between them. Written as DNA, the CDR3 is TGTGCCAGCTCCGGACAGATTAATTCACCCCTCCACTTT. Translated: CASSGQINSPLHF.

V is TRBV5-1 and J is TRBJ1-1; D possibly corresponds to TRBD1 (6 bases). CDR1 is SGHRS, CDR2 YFSETQ, per germline. V was trimmed by 2 bases and J by 0 bases, leaving 11 bases between them. The CDR3 has 15 residues. The CDR3 DNA reads TGCGCCAGCAGCTTCACAGGGAGACTGAACACTGAAGCTTTCTTT. Translating gives CASSFTGRLNTEAFF.

V gene TRBV2 combines with J gene TRBJ1-3; D unresolved. CDR3 size: 13 residues. The V gene's germline CDR1 is SNHLY and CDR2 FYNNEI. The germline V and J ends were trimmed by 10 bases and 0 bases, with 10 bases remaining between them. The CDR3 region is CAITRFSGNTIYF. CDR3 DNA sequence: TGTGCCATTACTCGCTTCTCTGGAAACACCATATATTTT.

The chain uses TRBV28 and TRBJ2-3; maybe TRBD2 (5 bases). V was clipped by 2 bases and J by 0 bases, with 18 bases between them. The CDR3 is 18 residues long. The germline gives CDR1 MDHEN, CDR2 SYDVKM. CDR3 coding DNA: TGTGCCAGCAGTTTAGGATGGGGAGTGGGCTCGAGCACAGATACGCAGTATTTT. Translation gives CASSLGWGVGSSTDTQYF.

This sequence joins TRBV6-4 and TRBJ1-5, with D uncertain. With 2 bases removed from V and 3 bases from J, the gap between germline ends came to 5 bases. This CDR3 is 13 amino acids long. Germline assignment: CDR1 MRHNA and CDR2 SNTAGT. CDR3 amino acids: CASSDGYNQPQHF. The CDR3 coding sequence is TGTGCCAGCAGTGACGGGTACAATCAGCCCCAGCATTTT.

The chain couples TRBV9 to TRBJ2-3; 15 nucleotides line up with TRBD2. Germline V gene lookup returns CDR1 SGDLS and CDR2 YYNGEE. This CDR3 is 18 amino acids long. With V trimmed by 4 bases and J by 0 bases, 6 bases remained unmatched. The CDR3 loop reads CASSSGTSGRSSTDTQYF. CDR3 DNA: TGTGCCAGCAGCTCAGGGACTAGCGGGAGGTCTAGCACAGATACGCAGTATTTT. Variable domain in full (rest from reference TRBV9 and TRBJ2-3): DSGVTQTPKHLITATGQRVTLRCSPRSGDLSVYWYQQSLDQGLQFLIQYYNGEERAKGNILERFSAQQFPDLHSELNLSSLELGDSALYFCASSSGTSGRSSTDTQYFGPGTRLTVL.

This clone was seen once. V and J are TRBV11-2 and TRBJ2-7, with D uncertain. The length of the CDR3 is 14 residues. CDR1 and CDR2 from the germline V gene are SGHAT and FQNNGV. V was trimmed by 0 bases and J by 1 base, leaving 7 bases between them. CDR3 protein: CASSLDPQSYEQYF. The DNA of the CDR3 is TGTGCCAGCAGCTTAGATCCACAGTCCTACGAGCAGTACTTC.

The chain uses TRBV7-9 and TRBJ2-7; either TRBD1 or TRBD2 may supply D (5 bases each). Germline V gene sequence: CDR1 SEHNR, CDR2 FQNEAQ (reference sequence). V was cut by 5 bases and J by 6 bases, with 17 bases left in between. The CDR3 consists of 14 residues. CDR3 sequence: CASSDRDLAPEQYF. The CDR3 DNA reads as TGTGCCAGCAGCGACCGGGACCTAGCCCCCGAGCAGTACTTC.

The chain uses TRBV18 and TRBJ1-5; D possibly corresponds to TRBD1 (6 bases). Trimming stripped 3 bases from V and 5 bases from J, with 14 bases between. Germline V gene lookup returns CDR1 KGHSH and CDR2 LQKENI. This CDR3 region has 15 residues. The CDR3 reads CASSPRGGLDQPQHF. In DNA, the CDR3 is TGTGCCAGCTCACCGAGGGGGGGTCTGGATCAGCCCCAGCATTTT.

This chain links TRBV6-1 with TRBJ1-6; D is uncertain. V lost 1 base and J lost 4, with 11 bases in between. CDR3 length: 16 residues. Germline V gene data show CDR1 as MNHNS and CDR2 as SASEGT. The CDR3 region is CASSEDPHGYNSPLHF. CDR3 DNA: TGTGCCAGCAGTGAAGATCCTCATGGGTATAATTCACCCCTCCACTTT.

The V gene is TRBV6-1, the J gene TRBJ2-7; TRBD2 agrees at 9 bases. CDR1 and CDR2 (germline): MNHNS, SASEGT. The trim removed 2 bases at V and 8 bases at J, leaving 10 bases unmatched. The CDR3 has 15 amino acids. CDR3 nucleotides: TGTGCCAGCAGTGAACCAGGGGCTAGCGGGGACAAGCAGTACTTC. Translated, it gives CASSEPGASGDKQYF.

This clone has only a few counts. This chain uses TRBV11-2 with TRBJ2-7; D unclear. The V end was cut by 4 bases, the J end by 3 bases, with 16 bases between. Germline V gene lookup returns CDR1 SGHAT and CDR2 FQNNGV. CDR3 length equals 15 residues. In DNA form, the CDR3 reads TGTGCCAGCAGCTCACCGTCTCGCGGTTACTACGAGCAGTACTTC. Its translation is CASSSPSRGYYEQYF.

This clone was seen once. This chain uses TRBV7-9 with TRBJ1-1; 10 nucleotides match TRBD1. CDR1 and CDR2 (germline): SEHNR, FQNEAQ (reference sequence). V lost 3 bases, J lost 8 bases, and 9 bases stayed unmatched. CDR3 length: 15 amino acids. This CDR3 reads CASSFPGTGVGEAFF. Here the CDR3 DNA reads TGTGCCAGCAGCTTCCCTGGGACAGGGGTGGGGGAAGCTTTCTTT.

The rearrangement links TRBV5-1 to TRBJ2-1; 10 nucleotides agree with TRBD1. This CDR3 contains 18 residues. Germline CDR1 reads SGHRS; CDR2 reads YFSETQ. After removal of 3 bases from V and 4 bases from J, the junction contained 13 bases not matched to a gene. The CDR3 nucleotides read TGCGCCAGCAGCTCGCCCGGGACAGGGGAAAAGGGATACAATGAGCAGTTCTTC. Translating it yields CASSSPGTGEKGYNEQFF.

A word on this clone: At one end the junction does not follow the germline gene, possibly because of a read error. The chain couples TRBV2 to TRBJ1-2; D is ambiguous. The CDR3 consists of 13 residues. The germline gives CDR1 SNHLY, CDR2 FYNNEI. The CDR3 nucleotides read TGTGCCAGCAGCGAAGGCAGTAACTATGGCTACACCTTC. Its protein is CASSEGSNYGYTF.

This sequence joins TRBV7-2 and TRBJ2-6; TRBD1 might be the D (5 bases). In germline, CDR1 is SGHTA, CDR2 FQGNSA. The CDR3 contains 13 residues. The CDR3 region is CGGARSGANVLTF. CDR3 DNA sequence: TGTGGTGGGGCTCGCTCTGGGGCCAACGTCCTGACTTTC.

The chain couples TRBV9 to TRBJ1-2, with no clear D. The germline CDR1 and CDR2 sequences are SGDLS and YYNGEE. V dropped 4 bases and J dropped 8 bases, with 18 bases sitting between them. The length of the CDR3 is 14 residues. The CDR3 reads CASSSAGTSKGYTF. The CDR3 region has the DNA TGTGCCAGCAGCTCGGCAGGCACCTCCAAAGGCTACACCTTC.

The chain carries TRBV10-3 and TRBJ2-2, with TRBD2 matching 10 bases. Germline assignment: CDR1 ENHRY and CDR2 SYGVKD. This CDR3 comprises 15 residues. V dropped 6 bases and J dropped 2; count of bases not matched to a gene: 3. The CDR3 sequence: CAIRGTSANTGELFF. For the CDR3, the DNA is TGTGCCATCAGGGGGACTAGCGCAAACACCGGGGAGCTGTTTTTT.

The chain has TRBV2 and TRBJ1-2; 9 nucleotides match TRBD1. Germline V gene data show CDR1 as SNHLY and CDR2 as FYNNEI. The CDR3 contains 14 residues. Trimming cost V 6 bases and J 4 bases; bases outside gene matches: 6. This CDR3 reads CASRSTGGGYGYTF. The CDR3 DNA follows: TGTGCCAGCAGATCTACAGGGGGCGGCTATGGCTACACCTTC.

This clone was seen more than once but under ten times. The V call is TRBV20-1, the J call TRBJ2-7; unclear D gene. The CDR3 runs 11 residues. V was shortened by 6 bases and J by 4 bases, with 10 bases between the two germline ends. In germline, CDR1 is DFQATT, CDR2 SNEGSKA (reference sequence). The CDR3 DNA reads as TGCAGTGCCAGCCCTATGTACGAGCAGTACTTC. It translates to CSASPMYEQYF.